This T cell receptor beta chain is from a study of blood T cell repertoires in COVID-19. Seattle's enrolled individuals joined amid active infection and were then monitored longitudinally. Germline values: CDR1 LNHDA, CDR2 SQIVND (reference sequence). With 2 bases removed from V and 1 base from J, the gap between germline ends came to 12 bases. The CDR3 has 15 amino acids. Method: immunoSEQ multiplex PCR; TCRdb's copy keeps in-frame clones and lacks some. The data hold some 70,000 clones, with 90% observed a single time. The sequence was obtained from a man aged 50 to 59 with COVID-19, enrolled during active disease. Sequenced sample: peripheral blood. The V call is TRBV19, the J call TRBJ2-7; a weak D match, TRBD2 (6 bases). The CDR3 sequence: CASSIMASASYEQYF. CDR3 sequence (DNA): TGTGCCAGTAGTATAATGGCTAGCGCATCCTACGAGCAGTACTTC.